This TCR beta chain was identified in a study of control samples from healthy donors and cancer patients. The repertoire was sequenced with immunoSEQ multiplex PCR; TCRdb's copy has only in-frame clones and lacks some. The table includes fewer than 200,000 clones, 90% detected once. J gave up 2 bases and V 2 bases, and 4 bases lay outside the gene matches. The CDR3 covers 16 residues. Germline V lookup: CDR1 MDHEN, CDR2 SYDVKM. The clonotype originates from a woman aged 45-60 years in good health. The J gene is TRBJ2-3, the V gene TRBV28, with 10 positions matching TRBD2. Sample: blood. CDR3 protein: CASSLVGTSVTDTQYF. The CDR3 bases are TGTGCCAGCAGTTTAGTCGGGACTAGCGTCACAGATACGCAGTATTTT.